Following are 8 T cell receptor beta chains from one sample sequenced in a study of tumor and adjacent non-tumor tissue in lung cancer. A modified ARM-PCR protocol with three rounds of nested PCR amplified TCRbeta. Each CDR3 protein is one row after TCRdb ran MiXCR on the multiplex PCR reads. The repertoire consists of roughly 90,000 distinct CDR3 sequences, with 76% occurring once and the leading ten covering 20% to 25%. RNA was extracted from bulk tissue without any cell sorting. More than 3 cm separated this lung sample from the edge of the tumor. The specimen sequenced was distant non-tumor lung tissue. The receptors stem from a woman aged 45-59 years with non-small cell lung cancer.

Note on this clonotype: At one boundary the junction diverges from the germline segment, which might be a read error. The rearrangement uses TRBV5-6 and TRBJ2-1; the D gene is possibly TRBD1 (5 bases). Germline V CDR1 and CDR2: SGHDT, YYEEEE. This CDR3 has 16 residues. Here the CDR3 DNA reads TGTGTCAGCAGCCTTAGGGGCGGCAGAACCTACAATGAGCAGTTCTTC. Its translation: CVSSLRGGRTYNEQFF.

This clonotype was observed a handful of times. The V gene is TRBV6-5, the J gene TRBJ2-3; 10 bases match TRBD1. The better agreement between TRBJ1-5 and the DNA end casts doubt on the J call. From germline, CDR1 is MNHEY and CDR2 SVGAGI. This CDR3 has 16 residues. CDR3 residues: CASSRGTGARTDAQHF. CDR3 bases: TGTGCCAGCAGCCGCGGGACAGGGGCCCGCACAGATGCGCAGCATTTT.

This clonotype was counted a single time. The junction departs from germline at one end; a sequencing error may be responsible. V and J are TRBV20-1 and TRBJ2-7; D call uncertain. CDR1 DFQATT and CDR2 SNEGSKA come from the germline V gene (reference sequence). The CDR3 sequence is 13 residues long. CDR3 coding DNA: TGCAGTGTTAGAGTCGTGGAGACCTACGAGCAGTACTTC. The encoded protein is CSVRVVETYEQYF.

With regard to this clonotype: One end of the junction is discordant with germline, which a read error may explain. This chain connects TRBV10-1 to TRBJ2-7; no clear D. Germline loops: CDR1 WNHNN, CDR2 SYGVQD (reference sequence). The CDR3 has 16 amino acids. This chain's CDR3 is CAGSESTLLGHYEQYF. DNA of the CDR3: TGCGCCGGCAGTGAGTCAACCCTCCTAGGTCACTACGAGCAGTACTTC.

About this clonotype: One end of the junction fails to match germline, which may point to a read error. The chain recombines TRBV4-1 with TRBJ2-7; D possibly corresponds to TRBD2 (7 bases). Germline V gives CDR1 MGHRA, CDR2 YSYEKL. This CDR3 comprises 14 residues. Written as DNA, the CDR3 is TGCGCCAGCAGTCAAGACCGGGGGGCCTACAAGCAGTACTTC. Its protein is CASSQDRGAYKQYF.

For this clonotype: A much larger clone sits a single nucleotide away, making a read error possible. Here the CDR3 reads CAKSPQAGGQGETQYF. CDR3 DNA sequence: TGTGCCAAGAGTCCTCAAGCGGGAGGGCAAGGGGAGACCCAGTACTTC. J is TRBJ2-5 and V is TRBV12-3 or TRBV12-4, with 10 bases identical to TRBD2. The CDR3 is made up of 16 amino acids. The V segment lost 10 bases and the J segment 5 bases; nucleotides outside the gene matches: 16.

Of note for this clonotype: One junction end does not reproduce the germline sequence, and a read error may be involved. This chain uses TRBV6-5 with TRBJ1-1, with D possibly TRBD1 on 5 matching bases. The CDR3 totals 13 residues. Germline V CDR1 and CDR2: MNHEY, SVGAGI. CDR3 sequence (DNA): TGTGTCAGCAGTACGACCCCAGGGTCTTGGGCTTTCTTT. Its translation: CVSSTTPGSWAFF.

This clonotype showed up just once. The junction does not match germline at one end; this may be a read error. This chain links TRBV6-5 with TRBJ2-2; TRBD1 matches at 10 bases. CDR3 length: 19 amino acids. CDR1 is MNHEY and CDR2 is SVGAGI in the germline V gene. DNA for the CDR3: TGTGCCAGCAGCCTTCGCCCCCCGGGACAGGGGAGAAGGACCGGGGAGCTGTTATTT. It specifies CASSLRPPGQGRRTGELLF.